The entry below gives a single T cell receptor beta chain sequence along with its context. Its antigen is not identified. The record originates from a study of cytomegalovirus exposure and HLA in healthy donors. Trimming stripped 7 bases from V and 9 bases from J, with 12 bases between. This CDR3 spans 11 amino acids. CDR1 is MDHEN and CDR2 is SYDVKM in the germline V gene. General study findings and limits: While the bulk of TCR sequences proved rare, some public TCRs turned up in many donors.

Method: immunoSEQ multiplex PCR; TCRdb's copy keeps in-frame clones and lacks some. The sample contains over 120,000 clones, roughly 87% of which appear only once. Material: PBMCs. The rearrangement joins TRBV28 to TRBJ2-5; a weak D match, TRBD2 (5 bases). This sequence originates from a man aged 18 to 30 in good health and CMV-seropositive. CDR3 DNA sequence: TGTGCCAGCAACCACAGAGGGTCCCAGTACTTC. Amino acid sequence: CASNHRGSQYF.